These 9 T cell receptor beta chains were sequenced from one sample in a study of Graves' ophthalmopathy and Graves' hyperthyroidism. Amplification of the TCR beta CDR3 regions used RNA transcripts (as template). The first round was an RT-PCR with HTBI primers, and the second round was a multiplex PCR. TCRdb processed the multiplex PCR reads anew with MiXCR; each CDR3 protein has one entry. This table has about 500,000 distinct CDR3 sequences, approximately 14% appearing once. Sequences were obtained from blood. These receptors were taken from a woman in her thirties with Graves' ophthalmopathy.

This clonotype was detected many times. The chain recombines TRBV11-3 with TRBJ2-6, with 13 bases that match TRBD2. With V trimmed by 6 bases and J by 2 bases, 10 bases remained unmatched. This CDR3 comprises 19 residues. Germline V CDR1 and CDR2: SGHNT, YENEEA. In nucleotides, the CDR3 is TGTGCCAGCAGATTTTTCGGACTAGCGGGAGAAACTGGGGCCAACGTCCTGACTTTC. Its translation: CASRFFGLAGETGANVLTF.

The chain employs TRBV19 and TRBJ2-7, with D perhaps matching TRBD1 (6 bases). CDR1 and CDR2 (germline): LNHDA, SQIVND (reference sequence). V was shortened by 4 bases and J by 5 bases, with 12 bases between the two germline ends. This CDR3 comprises 13 residues. CDR3 sequence: CASSRNREHEQYF. The CDR3 nucleotides are TGTGCCAGTAGTAGGAACAGGGAACACGAGCAGTACTTC.

This clonotype has a count of ten or more. The DNA of the CDR3 is TGCAGCGTTGATGAAATTTGGGACACTGAAGCTTTCTTT. Translation: CSVDEIWDTEAFF. The chain combines TRBV29-1 with TRBJ1-1; D is uncertain. CDR3 length: 13 amino acids. V was clipped by 3 bases and J by 3 bases, with 11 bases between them. Germline V gene sequence: CDR1 SQVTM, CDR2 ANQGSEA.

This clonotype was counted ten times or more. This rearrangement joins TRBV13 to TRBJ1-2; the D gene is possibly TRBD1 (6 bases). The germline V and J ends were trimmed by 5 bases and 3 bases, with 10 bases remaining between them. The CDR3 runs 13 residues. CDR1 PRHDT and CDR2 FYEKMQ come from the germline V gene (reference sequence). The CDR3 loop is CASSPGAYYGYTF. The CDR3, as DNA: TGTGCCAGCAGCCCAGGGGCCTACTATGGCTACACCTTC.

This clonotype showed up many times. The CDR3 reads CASSPRTETQYF. CDR3 bases: TGTGCCAGCTCACCAAGGACGGAGACCCAGTACTTC. The chain couples TRBV18 to TRBJ2-5; D unclear. V shed 2 bases and J shed 5 bases, with 6 bases lying between them. The CDR3 covers 12 residues. The germline V gene has CDR1 KGHSH and CDR2 LQKENI.

In its sample, this clonotype was seen many times. The chain has TRBV7-2 and TRBJ1-2; D remains ambiguous. The V end was cut by 0 bases, the J end by 8 bases, with 13 bases between. Germline V gene data show CDR1 as SGHTA and CDR2 as FQGNSA. The CDR3 has 14 amino acids. As DNA, the CDR3 is TGTGCCAGCAGCTTAGCGGTGGCGCCGGGAGGCTACACCTTC. Amino acid sequence: CASSLAVAPGGYTF.

This clonotype appeared a few times. The J gene is TRBJ2-7, the V gene TRBV30; D remains ambiguous. The germline V gene has CDR1 GTSNPN and CDR2 SVGIG (reference sequence). This CDR3 comprises 13 residues. With 1 base removed from V and 1 base from J, the gap between germline ends came to 8 bases. The CDR3 nucleotides read TGTGCCTGGAGTGGGGGAATTTCCTACGAGCAGTACTTC. It yields the protein CAWSGGISYEQYF.

This clonotype was counted ten times or more. The chain employs TRBV25-1 and TRBJ1-5; D is unclear. The CDR3 loop spans 14 amino acids. V lost 3 bases and J 5 bases, leaving 11 bases between the germline ends. Germline V gene lookup returns CDR1 MGHDK and CDR2 SYGVNS. The CDR3 region has the DNA TGTGCCAGCAGTGATAAAGGAACTTATCAGCCCCAGCATTTT. It specifies CASSDKGTYQPQHF.

The chain joins TRBV28 to TRBJ1-2, with D perhaps TRBD1 (5 bases). CDR1 and CDR2 (germline): MDHEN, SYDVKM. This CDR3 is 16 amino acids long. The germline V and J ends were trimmed by 5 bases and 2 bases, with 18 bases remaining between them. The CDR3 reads CASSALGGAANYGYTF. CDR3 DNA sequence: TGTGCCAGCAGTGCGCTAGGAGGGGCGGCCAACTATGGCTACACCTTC.